The 10 T cell receptor beta chains given below trace back to one sample, sequenced in a study of T cell responses to AZD1222 COVID-19 vaccine. Produced via immunoSEQ multiplex PCR; TCRdb's table is partial and in-frame only. The sample shows some 99,000 clones, around 90% of them seen only once. The specimen comprised peripheral blood, sampled on day 0 of MenACWY control vaccination. The receptors derive from an adult in good health.

The rearrangement uses TRBV27 and TRBJ1-2; D possibly corresponds to TRBD1 (6 bases). Germline-derived CDR1 and CDR2 are MNHEY and SMNVEV (reference sequence). The CDR3 is 18 residues long. The V end was cut by 2 bases, the J end by 2 bases, with 21 bases between. In DNA, the CDR3 is TGTGCCAGCAGTTTAGGGGGGACAATGGGAGAACGGAACTATGGCTACACCTTC. This translates into CASSLGGTMGERNYGYTF.

V and J are TRBV9 and TRBJ2-7, with D unclear. The V end lost 4 bases, the J end lost 0 bases, and 17 bases lay between the germline ends. The CDR3 runs 16 residues. Germline CDR1 SGDLS, CDR2 YYNGEE. In DNA, the CDR3 is TGTGCCAGCAGCCAAAGGGCCGAACTATTCTCCTACGAGCAGTACTTC. Its translation is CASSQRAELFSYEQYF.

This sequence joins TRBV7-9 and TRBJ1-1; TRBD1 aligns across 8 bases. The V segment lost 4 bases and the J segment 4 bases; nucleotides outside the gene matches: 5. The CDR3 is 14 amino acids. Germline lookup yields CDR1 SEHNR and CDR2 FQNEAQ (reference sequence). This CDR3 is CASSSFTGGTEAFF. DNA of the CDR3: TGTGCCAGCAGCTCGTTTACAGGGGGCACTGAAGCTTTCTTT.

On this clone itself: This sample includes further DNA sequences coding for the same CDR3. The V call is TRBV5-1, the J call TRBJ2-3; unclear D gene. CDR1 and CDR2 from the germline V gene are SGHRS and YFSETQ. The CDR3 has 14 residues. The germline V and J ends were trimmed by 0 bases and 3 bases, with 8 bases remaining between them. CDR3 loop: CASSLESPTDTQYF. In DNA, the CDR3 is TGCGCCAGCAGCTTGGAGTCCCCGACAGATACGCAGTATTTT.

The V and J genes are TRBV5-8 and TRBJ1-1; 7 positions agree with TRBD1. Germline values: CDR1 SGHTS, CDR2 YDEGEE. V lost 2 bases and J lost 5; bases outside the gene matches: 6. The CDR3 runs to 14 residues. The CDR3 DNA follows: TGTGCCAGCAGCTTCAAACAGGGGCGGACTGAAGCTTTCTTT. Amino acids: CASSFKQGRTEAFF.

DNA of the CDR3: TGTGCCAGCAGCCCGTGGTTCTCAGGGGCCTGGAATGAGCAGTTCTTC. Translated, it gives CASSPWFSGAWNEQFF. The chain combines TRBV9 with TRBJ2-1, with TRBD1 as a possible D gene (6 bases). Per germline, CDR1 SGDLS and CDR2 YYNGEE. This CDR3 has 16 amino acids. Trimming removed 4 bases from V and 7 bases from J, with 21 bases in between.

The sample holds one count of this clone. The chain employs TRBV4-1 and TRBJ2-3; D remains ambiguous. V gave up 0 bases and J gave up 2 bases, with 15 bases separating them. The CDR3 is 17 amino acids. The germline CDR1 and CDR2 sequences are MGHRA and YSYEKL. The CDR3 nucleotides are TGCGCCAGCAGCCAAGATCAGTCCTCGGCGGACACAGATACGCAGTATTTT. Its translation: CASSQDQSSADTDTQYF.

The chain links TRBV10-3 to TRBJ1-1, with D hard to call. The CDR3 consists of 13 residues. Germline CDR1 and CDR2: ENHRY and SYGVKD. V was pared by 4 bases and J by 2 bases, with 8 bases between. CDR3 sequence reads: CAISGGPNTEAFF. The CDR3 DNA reads TGTGCCATCAGTGGAGGGCCCAACACTGAAGCTTTCTTT.

The chain joins TRBV19 to TRBJ2-6; no clear D gene. The CDR3 length is 16 residues. Germline V CDR1 and CDR2: LNHDA, SQIVND (reference sequence). Trimming shortened V by 3 bases and J by 4 bases, and 13 bases separated the two germline ends. Here the CDR3 reads CASSIWANPGANVLTF. CDR3 coding DNA: TGTGCCAGTAGTATTTGGGCAAACCCCGGGGCCAACGTCCTGACTTTC. The full variable domain, completed using reference TRBV19 and TRBJ2-6, is DGGITQSPKYLFRKEGQNVTLSCEQNLNHDAMYWYRQDPGQGLRLIYYSQIVNDFQKGDIAEGYSVSREKKESFPLTVTSAQKNPTAFYLCASSIWANPGANVLTFGAGSRLTVL.

The genes are TRBV7-6 and TRBJ2-3; 8 positions agree with TRBD1. Losses at the gene ends were 0 bases for V and 3 bases for J; bases not matched to a gene: 8. Germline V CDR1 and CDR2: SGHVS, FNYEAQ. The CDR3 runs to 17 residues. The CDR3: CASSLAYGRGRTDTQYF. CDR3 DNA: TGTGCCAGCAGCTTAGCGTATGGCAGGGGGCGGACAGATACGCAGTATTTT.